The clone carrying this TCR beta chain was observed a handful of times. The sample belongs to a study of regulatory T cells in long-lasting Graves disease. For TCR beta, libraries came from iRepertoire HTBI primers and Arm-PCR of CDR3 regions. TCRdb re-derived calls from the multiplex PCR reads in MiXCR, one entry per CDR3 protein. This sample has hundreds of thousands of distinct CDR3 sequences, with about 16% found just once. As to time point: newly diagnosed GD, antithyroid drugs for less than 3 months. RNA from PBMCs was the source of the TCR library. Trimming took 7 bases from V and 2 from J, leaving 20 bases between them. The CDR3 totals 16 residues. Germline CDR1 SQVTM, CDR2 ANQGSEA. The same data also went into a second study, on T cells in Graves' hyperthyroidism and ophthalmopathy.

The clonotype originates from a woman between 25 and 40 years old with Graves disease. The chain has TRBV29-1 and TRBJ1-4; D possibly corresponds to TRBD1 (6 bases). Sequenced material: peripheral blood mononuclear cells (PBMCs), taken at new diagnosis, from a patient treated with antithyroid drugs. The DNA of the CDR3 is TGCAGCGCCATTACAGGGTTCGGCCTTACTAATGAAAAACTGTTTTTT. It encodes CSAITGFGLTNEKLFF.